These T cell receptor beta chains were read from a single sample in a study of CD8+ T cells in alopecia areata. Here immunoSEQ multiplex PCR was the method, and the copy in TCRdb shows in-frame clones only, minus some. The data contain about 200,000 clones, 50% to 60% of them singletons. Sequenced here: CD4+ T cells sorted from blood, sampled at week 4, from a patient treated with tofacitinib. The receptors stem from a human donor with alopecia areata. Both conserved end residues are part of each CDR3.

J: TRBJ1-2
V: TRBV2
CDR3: CASSDVQLGYTF

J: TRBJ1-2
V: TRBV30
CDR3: CAWTIWGQDYGYTF

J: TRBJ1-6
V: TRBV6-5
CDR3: CASLRDKNSPLHF

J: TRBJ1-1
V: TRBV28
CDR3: CASSFWGEAFF

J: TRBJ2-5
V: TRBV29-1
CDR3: CSVYGGETQYF

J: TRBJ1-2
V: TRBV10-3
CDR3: CAISESVGRTTGGYTF

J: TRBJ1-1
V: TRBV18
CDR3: CASSPGQFEAFF

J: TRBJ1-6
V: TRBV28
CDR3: CASIGQTNSPLHF

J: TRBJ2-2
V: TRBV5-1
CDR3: CASSVRASGTGELFF

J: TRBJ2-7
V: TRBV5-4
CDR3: CASSLRGTDEQYF

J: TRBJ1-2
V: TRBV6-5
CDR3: CASRDGNYGYTF

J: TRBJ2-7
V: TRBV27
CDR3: CASSTEGGHRGLAYEQYF

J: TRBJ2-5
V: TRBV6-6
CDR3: CASSYQGPRETQYF

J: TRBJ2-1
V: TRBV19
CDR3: CASSTYSGAYNEQFF

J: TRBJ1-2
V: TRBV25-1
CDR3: CASSAHGHYGYTF

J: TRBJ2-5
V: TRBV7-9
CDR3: CASSFRDQETQYF

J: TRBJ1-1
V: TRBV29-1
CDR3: CSVEDLPGRAFF

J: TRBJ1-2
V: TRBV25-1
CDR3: CASSEVPGQGGYGYTF

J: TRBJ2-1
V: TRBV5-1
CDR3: CASSLGDRVSYNEQFF

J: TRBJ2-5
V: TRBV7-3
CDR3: CASSPRAHSGYQETQYF

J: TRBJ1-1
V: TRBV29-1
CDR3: CSGEQGGPTEAFF

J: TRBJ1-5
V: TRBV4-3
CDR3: CASSPTGGSNQPQHF

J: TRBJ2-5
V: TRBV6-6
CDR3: CASSTRGKTQYF

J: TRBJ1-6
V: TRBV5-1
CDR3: CASSLAGPPSPLHF

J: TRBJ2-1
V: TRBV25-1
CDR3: CASSEPAGDYNEQFF

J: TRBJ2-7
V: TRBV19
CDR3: CASSLAELQYF

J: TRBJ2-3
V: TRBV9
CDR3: CASSVALGEGRQYF

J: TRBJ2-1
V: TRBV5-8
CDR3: CASSLGGGTSGWLNEQFF

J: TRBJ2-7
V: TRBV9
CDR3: CASSVDGDEQYF

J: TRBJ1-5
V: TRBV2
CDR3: CASSGGRTDVPQHF

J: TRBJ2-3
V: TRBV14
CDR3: CASNRPGADTQYF

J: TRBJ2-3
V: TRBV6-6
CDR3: CASRELAGGTDTQYF

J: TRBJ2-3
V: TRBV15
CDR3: CATSKSGTSAADTQYF

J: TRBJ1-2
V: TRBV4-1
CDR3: CASSQDRLGADYGYTF

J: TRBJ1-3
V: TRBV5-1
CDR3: CASRPGTGGSGNTIYF

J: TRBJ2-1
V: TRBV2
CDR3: CASRPGLYNEQFF

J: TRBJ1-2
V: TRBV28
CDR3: CASSFRRGYGYTF

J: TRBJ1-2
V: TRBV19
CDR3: CASSAGQRSGGYTF

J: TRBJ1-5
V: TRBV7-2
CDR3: CASSGDRVQPQHF

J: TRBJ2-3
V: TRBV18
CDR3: CASSPSLGADTQYF

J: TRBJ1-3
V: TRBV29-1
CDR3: CSVEGPFSGNTIYF

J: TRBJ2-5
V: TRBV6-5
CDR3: CASTRTAQETQYF

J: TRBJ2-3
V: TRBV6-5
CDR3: CASRDGTDTQYF

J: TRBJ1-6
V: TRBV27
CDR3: CASSLGTGAYNSPLHF

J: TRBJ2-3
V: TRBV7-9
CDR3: CASSRTSGAIDTQYF

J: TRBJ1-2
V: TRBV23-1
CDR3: CASSQSFRVGYGYGYTF